This T cell receptor beta chain was identified during a study of T cells in Graves' hyperthyroidism and ophthalmopathy. Study-wide findings and caveats: For ophthalmopathy, model prediction preceded onset by a median around 7 months. Within blood appeared most thyroid clonotypes that had expanded above 0.001.

Amplification of TCR beta CDR3 regions was performed using RNA transcripts as template. An initial round of RT-PCR targeting the TCR CDR3 relied on the HTBI primer set. TCRdb called the multiplex PCR reads again in MiXCR, with one record for every CDR3 protein. The sample has about 640,000 distinct CDR3 sequences, less than 25% seen once. Source material for PBMCs was roughly 10 ml fresh peripheral blood. This clonotype was seen once. Its antigen is still unknown. The TCR was taken from a young man with Graves' ophthalmopathy. Sequencing used blood.

The CDR3 DNA is TGTGCCAGCAGCCTCATGGTGGGAGGGCGTTACAATGAGCAGTTCTTC. Residues: CASSLMVGGRYNEQFF. The V gene is TRBV7-8, the J gene TRBJ2-1; 7 bases align to TRBD2. The CDR3 covers 16 residues. V trimming: 5 bases; J trimming: 4 bases; junction bases outside the gene matches: 11. Germline V lookup: CDR1 SGHVS, CDR2 FQNEAQ.